This is a list of T cell receptor beta chains from one sample in a study of shared clonotypes between healthy human individuals. The data were produced by immunoSEQ multiplex PCR, yet TCRdb's version contains in-frame clones alone and is incomplete. The table lists roughly 2.5 million clones, approximately 92% of them singletons. Sequences were obtained from naive CD4+ T cells sorted from blood. Receptor source: a man aged 18 to 29 in good health. The CDR3 runs from the conserved cysteine through the conserved F or W. Fields, in order: J gene, D gene, clone size, V gene, CDR3 protein, CDR3 DNA. The D gene is left open where the match is weak. Size tells how often a clone was seen (once, few, many) or the class of an expanded clone, and some rows leave it out.

J: TRBJ1-2
D: -
size: -
V: TRBV5-1
CDR3: CASSLDRYYGYTF
DNA: TGCGCCAGCAGCTTGGACAGATACTATGGCTACACCTTC

J: TRBJ2-7
D: -
size: -
V: TRBV19
CDR3: CASSTLRGNEQYF
DNA: TGTGCCAGTAGTACCCTCAGGGGCAACGAGCAGTACTTC

J: TRBJ2-3
D: TRBD2
size: -
V: TRBV7-2
CDR3: CASSLARDSGRRTDTQYF
DNA: TGTGCCAGCAGCTTAGCGAGAGATAGCGGGAGGAGGACAGATACGCAGTATTTT

J: TRBJ1-2
D: -
size: -
V: TRBV30
CDR3: CVTGGVYGYTF
DNA: TGTGTGACAGGAGGGGTCTATGGCTACACCTTC

J: TRBJ2-7
D: TRBD2
size: -
V: TRBV15
CDR3: CATSRAGTSPSEQYF
DNA: TGTGCCACCAGCAGAGCCGGGACTAGCCCCTCCGAGCAGTACTTC

J: TRBJ2-7
D: -
size: -
V: TRBV18
CDR3: CASSLGQTYEQYF
DNA: TGTGCCAGCTCACTCGGACAGACCTACGAGCAGTACTTC

J: TRBJ2-3
D: -
size: -
V: TRBV4-1
CDR3: CASSQEGTPFAGTQYF
DNA: TGCGCCAGCAGCCAAGAAGGGACTCCCTTCGCGGGTACGCAGTATTTT

J: TRBJ2-7
D: -
size: once
V: TRBV5-4
CDR3: CASTRFPDYYEQYF
DNA: TGTGCCAGCACCCGTTTCCCGGACTACTACGAGCAGTACTTC

J: TRBJ1-1
D: -
size: -
V: TRBV5-4
CDR3: CASSGTGHSNTEAFF
DNA: TGTGCCAGCAGCGGAACGGGACACTCGAACACTGAAGCTTTCTTT

J: TRBJ2-7
D: TRBD1
size: -
V: TRBV2
CDR3: CASGGGQGYEQYF
DNA: TGTGCCAGCGGGGGGGGACAGGGCTACGAGCAGTACTTC

J: TRBJ2-2
D: -
size: -
V: TRBV7-8
CDR3: CASRRDTGELFF
DNA: TGTGCCAGCAGGCGGGACACCGGGGAGCTGTTTTTT

J: TRBJ2-5
D: TRBD2
size: -
V: TRBV5-1
CDR3: CASSLWTSAQETQYF
DNA: TGCGCCAGCAGCTTGTGGACTAGCGCCCAAGAGACCCAGTACTTC

J: TRBJ1-2
D: -
size: -
V: TRBV25-1
CDR3: CASSPPGSPDGYTF
DNA: TGTGCCAGCAGTCCCCCCGGGAGTCCTGATGGCTACACCTTC

J: TRBJ2-7
D: -
size: -
V: TRBV25-1
CDR3: CASSERPIRDEQYF
DNA: TGTGCCAGCAGTGAACGACCTATTCGGGACGAGCAGTACTTC

J: TRBJ2-2
D: TRBD2
size: -
V: TRBV5-4
CDR3: CASSFGGSTGELFF
DNA: TGTGCCAGCAGCTTCGGGGGGAGCACCGGGGAGCTGTTTTTT

J: TRBJ2-7
D: -
size: -
V: TRBV6-5
CDR3: CASRTGTKRAYEQYF
DNA: TGTGCCAGCAGAACCGGGACCAAGCGGGCCTACGAGCAGTACTTC

J: TRBJ1-6
D: -
size: once
V: TRBV19
CDR3: CASSSVLNNSPLHF
DNA: TGTGCCAGTAGTAGCGTGCTAAATAATTCACCCCTCCACTTT

J: TRBJ1-2
D: -
size: -
V: TRBV30
CDR3: CAWNREAEDGYTF
DNA: TGTGCCTGGAACAGGGAGGCGGAAGATGGCTACACCTTC

J: TRBJ2-3
D: -
size: -
V: TRBV5-1
CDR3: CASSLEPRSGDTQYF
DNA: TGCGCCAGCAGCTTGGAGCCCCGGTCCGGTGATACGCAGTATTTT

J: TRBJ1-2
D: TRBD1
size: -
V: TRBV7-9
CDR3: CASSKIRDRGQDYGYTF
DNA: TGTGCCAGCAGCAAAATCCGGGACAGGGGGCAGGACTATGGCTACACCTTC

J: TRBJ2-2
D: -
size: -
V: TRBV5-4
CDR3: CASSFISANTGELFF
DNA: TGTGCCAGCAGCTTTATCTCAGCGAACACCGGGGAGCTGTTTTTT

J: TRBJ2-1
D: -
size: -
V: TRBV10-3
CDR3: CAISEWGREQFF
DNA: TGTGCCATCAGTGAGTGGGGCAGGGAGCAGTTCTTC

J: TRBJ1-1
D: -
size: -
V: TRBV9
CDR3: CASSVTGLNTEAFF
DNA: TGTGCCAGCAGCGTTACGGGTTTGAACACTGAAGCTTTCTTT

J: TRBJ2-6
D: -
size: -
V: TRBV5-1
CDR3: CASSLPTGSSGANVLTF
DNA: TGCGCCAGCAGCTTACCAACAGGTAGCTCTGGGGCCAACGTCCTGACTTTC

J: TRBJ2-2
D: -
size: -
V: TRBV18
CDR3: CASSPWVNTGELFF
DNA: TGTGCCAGCTCACCATGGGTGAACACCGGGGAGCTGTTTTTT

J: TRBJ1-5
D: -
size: -
V: TRBV30
CDR3: CAWSPGWDQPQHF
DNA: TGTGCCTGGAGCCCAGGGTGGGATCAGCCCCAGCATTTT

J: TRBJ1-1
D: -
size: -
V: TRBV19
CDR3: CASSRWERGTEAFF
DNA: TGTGCCAGTAGTAGGTGGGAAAGAGGAACTGAAGCTTTCTTT

J: TRBJ2-3
D: TRBD2
size: -
V: TRBV11-2
CDR3: CASSLEGLDTDTQYF
DNA: TGTGCCAGCAGCTTAGAAGGACTAGACACAGATACGCAGTATTTT

J: TRBJ2-1
D: -
size: -
V: TRBV30
CDR3: CAWSGGQRYNEQFF
DNA: TGTGCCTGGAGTGGAGGACAGCGATACAATGAGCAGTTCTTC

J: TRBJ2-7
D: -
size: once
V: TRBV6-1
CDR3: CASRTGPRYEQYF
DNA: TGTGCCAGCAGGACGGGACCCCGCTACGAGCAGTACTTC

J: TRBJ1-2
D: -
size: many
V: TRBV6-5
CDR3: CASSYSYNYGYTF
DNA: TGTGCCAGCAGTTACTCCTATAACTATGGCTACACCTTC

J: TRBJ2-7
D: -
size: -
V: TRBV5-1
CDR3: CASSPAVWGEQYF
DNA: TGCGCCAGCAGCCCGGCGGTCTGGGGCGAGCAGTACTTC

J: TRBJ2-5
D: TRBD1
size: -
V: TRBV10-3
CDR3: CAISADRGLASQYF
DNA: TGTGCCATCAGCGCGGACAGGGGGCTGGCTTCCCAGTACTTC

J: TRBJ2-3
D: -
size: -
V: TRBV10-3
CDR3: CAISLGTQGDTQYF
DNA: TGTGCCATCAGCCTCGGGACCCAGGGAGATACGCAGTATTTT

J: TRBJ2-5
D: TRBD2
size: -
V: TRBV27
CDR3: CASSLIGRTGQETQYF
DNA: TGTGCCAGCAGTTTGATCGGGAGGACCGGCCAAGAGACCCAGTACTTC